Given below is one T cell receptor beta chain in context. The antigen is undetermined. It was via CD45RO/CCR7/CD25/CD127/CD95/CD27 that CD4+ naive, central memory, regulatory and stem cell-like memory cells were sorted. Expressed TCRB transcripts were sequenced because the entire RNA isolate underwent reverse transcription. Method: immunoSEQ multiplex PCR; TCRdb's copy keeps in-frame clones and lacks some. The sample contains 810,000 or so clones, 15% to 20% of which appear only once. The data stem from a study of beta chain features in type 1 diabetes. Whole-study results and caveats: Any HLA-type effect on TCRB rearrangement remained unresolved here. The naive, central memory and Treg TCRB repertoires looked more alike in patients than they did in healthy donors.

The V gene's germline CDR1 is MGHRA and CDR2 YSYEKL. Trimming cost V 7 bases and J 2 bases, with 6 bases left between them. The CDR3 extends over 13 amino acids. The genes are TRBV4-1 and TRBJ2-6; D might be TRBD1 (6 bases). The sequence came from a woman between 18 and 29 years old in good health. Sequenced sample: naive CD4+ T cells from blood. The CDR3 loop is CASKGAGANVLTF. The CDR3 nucleotides read TGCGCCAGCAAGGGGGCTGGGGCCAACGTCCTGACTTTC.